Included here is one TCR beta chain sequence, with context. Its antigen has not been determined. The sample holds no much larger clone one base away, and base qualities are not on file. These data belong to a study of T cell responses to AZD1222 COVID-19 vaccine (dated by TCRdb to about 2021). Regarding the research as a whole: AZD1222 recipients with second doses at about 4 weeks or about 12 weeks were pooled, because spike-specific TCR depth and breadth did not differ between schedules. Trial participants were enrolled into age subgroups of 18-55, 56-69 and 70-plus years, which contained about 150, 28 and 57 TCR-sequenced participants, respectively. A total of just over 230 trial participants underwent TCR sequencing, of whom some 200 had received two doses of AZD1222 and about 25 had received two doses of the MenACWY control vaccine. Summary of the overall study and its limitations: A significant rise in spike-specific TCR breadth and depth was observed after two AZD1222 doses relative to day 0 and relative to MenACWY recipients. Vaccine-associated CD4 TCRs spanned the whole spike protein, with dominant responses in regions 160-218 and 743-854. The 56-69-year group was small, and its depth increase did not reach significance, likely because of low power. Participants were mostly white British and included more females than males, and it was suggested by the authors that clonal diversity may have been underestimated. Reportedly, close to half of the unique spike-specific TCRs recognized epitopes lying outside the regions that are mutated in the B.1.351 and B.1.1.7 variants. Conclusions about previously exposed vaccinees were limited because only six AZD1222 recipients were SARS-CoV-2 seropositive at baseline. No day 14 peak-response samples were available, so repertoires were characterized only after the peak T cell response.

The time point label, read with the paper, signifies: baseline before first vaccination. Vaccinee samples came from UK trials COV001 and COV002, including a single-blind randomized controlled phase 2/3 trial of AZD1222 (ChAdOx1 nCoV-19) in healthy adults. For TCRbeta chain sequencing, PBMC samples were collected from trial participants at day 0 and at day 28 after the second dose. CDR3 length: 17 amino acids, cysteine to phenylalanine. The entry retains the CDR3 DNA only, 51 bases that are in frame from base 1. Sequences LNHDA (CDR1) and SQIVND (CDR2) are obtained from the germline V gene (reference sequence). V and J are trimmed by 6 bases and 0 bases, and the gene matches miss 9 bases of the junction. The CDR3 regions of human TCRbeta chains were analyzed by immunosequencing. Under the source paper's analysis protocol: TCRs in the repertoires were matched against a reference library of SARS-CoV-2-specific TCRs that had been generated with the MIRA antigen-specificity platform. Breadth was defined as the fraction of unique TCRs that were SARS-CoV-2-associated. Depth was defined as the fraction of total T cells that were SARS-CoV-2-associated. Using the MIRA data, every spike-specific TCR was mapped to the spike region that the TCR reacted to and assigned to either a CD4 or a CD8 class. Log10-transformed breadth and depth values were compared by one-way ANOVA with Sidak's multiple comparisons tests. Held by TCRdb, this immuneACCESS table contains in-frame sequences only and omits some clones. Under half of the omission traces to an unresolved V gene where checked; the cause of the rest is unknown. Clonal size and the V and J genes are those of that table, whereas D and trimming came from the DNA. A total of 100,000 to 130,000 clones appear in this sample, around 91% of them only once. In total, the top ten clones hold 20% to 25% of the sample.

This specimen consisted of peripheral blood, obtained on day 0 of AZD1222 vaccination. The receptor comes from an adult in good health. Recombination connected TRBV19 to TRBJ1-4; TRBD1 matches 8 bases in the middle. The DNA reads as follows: TGTGCCAGTAGGGCTCCGGGACAGGCTGCAACTAATGAAAAACTGTTTTTT. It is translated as CASRAPGQAATNEKLFF.